The sequence of this T cell receptor (beta chain) was determined in a study of T-cell memory formation after mild COVID-19. The CDR3 covers 13 residues. Trimming at V came to 5 bases and at J to 7 bases, leaving 4 bases not matched to a gene. TCRdb re-derived calls from the 5' RACE reads in MiXCR, one entry per CDR3 protein. The data contain around 430,000 distinct CDR3 sequences, 15% to 20% of them seen just once; the ten biggest clones take up about 22%. What was sequenced was PBMCs or a T cell subset sorted from them (not recorded which). The clonotype comes from a man aged 18-30 years who had mild COVID-19 (a few samples of this study predate the infection). Cell type and time point are not known. The genes are TRBV12-3 or TRBV12-4 and TRBJ1-4, with 7 bases aligning to TRBD1. The CDR3 spells CASSGTEAEKLFF. CDR3 nucleotide sequence: TGTGCCAGCAGTGGGACAGAGGCTGAAAAACTGTTTTTT.